These 22 T cell receptor beta chains share one sample of origin, sequenced in a study of T cell repertoires in cytomegalovirus infection. Their recognized antigens are unknown. In TCRdb, the reads were re-called with MiXCR into one record per CDR3 protein. Of roughly 700,000 distinct CDR3 sequences in the sample, around a third were seen once. Sequencing was performed on cultured PBMCs, taken from culture after CMV antigen stimulation. Every receptor here comes from a human donor in good health (CMV status not recorded). Some clones in this sample may be carry-over from other donors' samples.

In its sample, this clonotype was seen many times. The chain recombines TRBV7-2 with TRBJ2-7; D is undetermined. Germline CDR1 is SGHTA and CDR2 is FQGNSA. This CDR3 has 13 amino acids. The V gene lost 1 base and the J gene lost 3 bases, with 7 bases spanning the gap. The CDR3 region has the DNA TGTGCCAGCAGCTTAGGGCACAGCTACGAGCAGTACTTC. Protein sequence: CASSLGHSYEQYF.

The chain has TRBV18 and TRBJ1-5; D is uncertain. CDR1 and CDR2 from the germline V gene are KGHSH and LQKENI. Trimming shortened V by 2 bases and J by 2 bases, and 10 bases separated the two germline ends. CDR3 length: 15 amino acids. CDR3 loop: CASSPAGGRNQPQHF. In nucleotides, the CDR3 is TGTGCCAGCTCACCAGCGGGTGGGCGCAATCAGCCCCAGCATTTT.

This clonotype was detected only a few times. The J gene is TRBJ1-2, the V gene TRBV7-8, with D perhaps TRBD1 (5 bases). Trimming cost V 1 base and J 12 bases, with 21 bases left between them. Germline CDR1 and CDR2: SGHVS and FQNEAQ. CDR3 length: 15 amino acids. This CDR3 is CASSLVGEMVTADTF. The CDR3 DNA sequence: TGTGCCAGCAGCTTAGTGGGGGAAATGGTAACTGCAGACACCTTC.

This chain uses TRBV4-3 with TRBJ2-5; a possible D gene is TRBD1 (7 bases). Germline CDR1 is LGHNA and CDR2 is YSLEER. This CDR3 contains 17 residues. The V gene lost 0 bases and the J gene lost 0 bases, with 14 bases spanning the gap. As DNA, the CDR3 is TGCGCCAGCAGCCAAGATAGTGCAGGGGGGTACCAAGAGACCCAGTACTTC. Encoded protein: CASSQDSAGGYQETQYF.

This clonotype was picked up many times. The genes are TRBV7-9 and TRBJ1-6; perhaps TRBD1 as D (6 bases). Trimming pared 5 bases from V and 7 bases from J, leaving 12 bases between. This CDR3 is 14 amino acids long. Germline loops: CDR1 SEHNR, CDR2 FQNEAQ (reference sequence). As DNA, the CDR3 is TGTGCCAGCAGCGCGGGACATTACAATTCACCCCTCCACTTT. Translation: CASSAGHYNSPLHF.

Notes on this clonotype: This sequence may be a read error, since a much larger clone differs from it by one base. The V call is TRBV7-2, the J call TRBJ1-4; D ambiguous. The CDR3 covers 15 residues. Germline V gene lookup returns CDR1 SGHTA and CDR2 FQGNSA. The CDR3 region is CANSLSRSRSEKLFF. The CDR3 DNA sequence: TGTGCCAACAGCTTAAGTAGGTCCCGGAGTGAAAAACTGTTTTTT.

The chain has TRBV19 and TRBJ1-3, with D hard to call. Germline lookup yields CDR1 LNHDA and CDR2 SQIVND (reference sequence). This CDR3 has 14 residues. The V end lost 3 bases, the J end lost 4 bases, and 10 bases lay between the germline ends. CDR3 DNA sequence: TGTGCCAGTAGTATTCGGACCGCCGGAAACACCATATATTTT. This encodes CASSIRTAGNTIYF.

The V call is TRBV7-8, the J call TRBJ2-3, with TRBD2 as a possible D gene (6 bases). The CDR3 contains 14 residues. Germline V gene sequence: CDR1 SGHVS, CDR2 FQNEAQ. Trimming cost V 1 base and J 9 bases, with 14 bases left between them. CDR3 sequence: CASSLGGTSDTQYF. For the CDR3, the DNA is TGTGCCAGCAGCTTAGGCGGGACTTCGGACACGCAGTATTTT.

This clonotype was detected only a few times. This chain uses TRBV12-5 with TRBJ2-7; D possibly corresponds to TRBD2 (6 bases). CDR1 LGHNT and CDR2 FRNRAP come from the germline V gene. The CDR3 contains 15 residues. The V gene lost 5 bases and the J gene lost 5 bases, with 19 bases spanning the gap. Written as DNA, the CDR3 is TGTGCTAGTGGTGCCCGGGACGGACTAACCCACGAGCAGTACTTC. Protein sequence: CASGARDGLTHEQYF.

This clonotype turned up a few times. J is TRBJ1-5 and V is TRBV4-1; perhaps TRBD1 as D (5 bases). Trimming stripped 1 base from V and 6 bases from J, with 16 bases between. This CDR3 has 16 residues. Looked up from germline, CDR1 is MGHRA and CDR2 is YSYEKL. CDR3 sequence reads: CASSQVLGALSQPQHF. The CDR3 DNA reads as TGCGCCAGCAGCCAAGTTCTAGGGGCGCTCAGTCAGCCCCAGCATTTT.

The rearrangement links TRBV7-9 to TRBJ1-1; D is uncertain. Germline V gene data show CDR1 as SEHNR and CDR2 as FQNEAQ (reference sequence). The V and J ends lost 7 bases and 0 bases respectively, with 6 bases between them. The CDR3 runs to 12 residues. The CDR3 nucleotides read TGTGCCAGCACCTTGCTGAACACTGAAGCTTTCTTT. Its translation: CASTLLNTEAFF.

This clonotype was counted a few times. V usage is TRBV27 and J usage is TRBJ1-6, with a possible D match to TRBD1 (5 bases). Trimming removed 3 bases at V and 11 bases at J, with 14 bases between. The CDR3 is 14 residues long. Germline V gives CDR1 MNHEY, CDR2 SMNVEV (reference sequence). The CDR3 loop reads CASSFGTRRTPLHF. CDR3 nucleotide sequence: TGTGCCAGCAGTTTCGGGACCCGGAGGACACCCCTCCACTTT.

The chain uses TRBV6-2 or TRBV6-3 and TRBJ2-1; D gene ambiguous. The CDR3 is 14 residues long. The V end was cut by 7 bases, the J end by 6 bases, with 16 bases between. Germline CDR1 reads MNHEY; CDR2 reads SVGEGT. The CDR3 DNA sequence: TGTGCCAGCACCCACGCGGCTAAGCGCAATGAGCAGTTCTTC. Translation gives CASTHAAKRNEQFF.

V is TRBV4-1 and J is TRBJ2-5; D not resolved. Trimming pared 4 bases from V and 5 bases from J, leaving 17 bases between. The CDR3 has 15 residues. Per germline, CDR1 MGHRA and CDR2 YSYEKL. The CDR3 reads CASSPSLQSRETQYF. DNA for the CDR3: TGCGCCAGCAGCCCCTCCCTGCAGTCCCGGGAGACCCAGTACTTC.

As DNA, the CDR3 is TGTGCCAGCAGCGGACGGCGGGGGGCCGTATCTACGAACACCGGGGAGCTGTTTTTT. Its protein product is CASSGRRGAVSTNTGELFF. This sequence joins TRBV5-5 and TRBJ2-2; 8 nucleotides agree with TRBD2. With V trimmed by 4 bases and J by 0 bases, 14 bases remained unmatched. Germline V gives CDR1 SGHKS, CDR2 YYEKEE (reference sequence). CDR3 length equals 19 residues.

CDR3 bases: TGTGCCAGTACAGGGGGATATAGCAATCAGCCCCAGCATTTT. This translates into CASTGGYSNQPQHF. The chain links TRBV19 to TRBJ1-5, with TRBD1 matching 7 bases. CDR1 LNHDA and CDR2 SQIVND come from the germline V gene (reference sequence). Trimming cost V 7 bases and J 0 bases; bases outside gene matches: 3. The CDR3 length is 14 residues.

This clonotype was detected ten times or more. This chain links TRBV7-6 with TRBJ2-1; 9 positions agree with TRBD2. Germline V CDR1 and CDR2: SGHVS, FNYEAQ. The CDR3 sequence is 15 residues long. The J segment lost 9 bases and the V segment lost 8 bases, leaving 14 bases of the junction unmatched. The CDR3 DNA is TGTGCCAGCTCGCGGGGGGCGGGGGGGCCGATTGAGCAGTTCTTC. It specifies CASSRGAGGPIEQFF. Based on the CDR3 plus reference TRBV7-6 and TRBJ2-1, the full variable domain is GAGVSQSPRYKVTKRGQDVALRCDPISGHVSLYWYRQALGQGPEFLTYFNYEAQQDKSGLPNDRFSAERPEGSISTLTIQRTEQRDSAMYRCASSRGAGGPIEQFFGPGTRLTVL.

The genes are TRBV12-3 or TRBV12-4 and TRBJ1-1; 7 nucleotides match TRBD1. The CDR3 sequence is 14 residues long. V was pared by 6 bases and J by 2 bases, with 6 bases of the junction left unmatched. As DNA, the CDR3 is TGTGCCAGCAGATTCAGGGGGTCAAACACTGAAGCTTTCTTT. Protein: CASRFRGSNTEAFF.

This clonotype was seen more than once but under ten times. The chain is built from TRBV11-2 and TRBJ2-7, with D possibly being TRBD2 (6 bases). From germline, CDR1 is SGHAT and CDR2 FQNNGV. Trimming cost V 4 bases and J 6 bases, with 10 bases left between them. The CDR3 covers 12 residues. The CDR3 DNA reads as TGTGCCAGCAGCTCGGCGGGATCCGAGCAGTACTTC. Its translation is CASSSAGSEQYF. Complete variable domain (other parts from reference TRBV11-2 and TRBJ2-7): EAGVAQSPRYKIIEKRQSVAFWCNPISGHATLYWYQQILGQGPKLLIQFQNNGVVDDSQLPKDRFSAERLKGVDSTLKIQPAKLEDSAVYLCASSSAGSEQYFGPGTRLTVT.

This clonotype was detected a few times. The rearrangement joins TRBV28 to TRBJ2-2, with no clear D. The CDR3 length is 15 residues. From germline, CDR1 is MDHEN and CDR2 SYDVKM. V gave up 6 bases and J gave up 5 bases, with 16 bases separating them. CDR3 DNA sequence: TGTGCCAGCAGAGTTCTTAGGGCGCGGACCGGGGAGCTGTTTTTT. It specifies CASRVLRARTGELFF.

The rearrangement joins TRBV5-6 to TRBJ1-4, with D uncertain. Trimming pared 4 bases from V and 2 bases from J, leaving 21 bases between. Germline values: CDR1 SGHDT, CDR2 YYEEEE. The CDR3 is made up of 18 amino acids. The CDR3 nucleotides read TGTGCCAGCAGCCGTTTGGGCGAGAAGTGGAAGACTAATGAAAAACTGTTTTTT. Translation: CASSRLGEKWKTNEKLFF.

The gene calls are TRBV10-3 and TRBJ1-2; 7 bases align to TRBD1. CDR3 size: 14 residues. J lost 0 bases, V lost 7 bases, and 5 bases had no gene match. Germline CDR1 is ENHRY and CDR2 is SYGVKD. The CDR3 loop is CAIMAGGTNYGYTF. The CDR3 DNA reads TGTGCCATCATGGCAGGGGGGACTAACTATGGCTACACCTTC.